These 11 T cell receptor beta chains originate from one sample sequenced in a study of blood T cells in healthy people across ages. A second about 6 to 11 cycle PCR used barcoded and J-beta primers. TCRdb passed the 5' RACE reads through MiXCR, listing each CDR3 protein once. The table records hundreds of thousands of distinct CDR3 sequences, under 45% of them present only once. The source material was blood. The source of these receptors is a man aged 60 to 75 in good health.

There are many counts of this clonotype. The chain couples TRBV6-6 to TRBJ2-7, with TRBD1 identical over 7 bases. CDR1 and CDR2 (germline): MNHNY, SVGAGI (reference sequence). The J segment lost 12 bases and the V segment lost 2 bases, leaving 13 bases of the junction unmatched. The CDR3 totals 14 residues. This CDR3 is CASSYLPRTGPRYF. CDR3 in DNA: TGTGCCAGCAGTTACCTCCCAAGGACAGGACCTCGGTACTTC.

The J gene is TRBJ2-2, the V gene TRBV7-9; D remains unclear. From germline, CDR1 is SEHNR and CDR2 FQNEAQ (reference sequence). The CDR3 has 15 amino acids. V was pared by 3 bases and J by 8 bases, with 16 bases between. The CDR3 DNA reads as TGTGCCAGCAGCTTTGGGTCGTCTGGGATGGGGGAGCTGTTTTTT. Protein product: CASSFGSSGMGELFF.

This clonotype showed up many times. The chain has TRBV3-1 and TRBJ2-7; maybe TRBD1 (5 bases). The CDR3 extends over 13 amino acids. The ends were cut back, 4 bases at V and 4 bases at J, with 11 bases in the middle. Per the germline V gene, CDR1 is LGHDT and CDR2 is YNNKEL (reference sequence). The CDR3 DNA reads TGTGCCAGCAGCCGCAACCAGGGTTACGAGCAGTACTTC. Translated, it gives CASSRNQGYEQYF.

The chain joins TRBV5-6 to TRBJ1-1; no reliable D call. Trimming left V 4 bases short and J 3 bases short, with 13 bases between. The V gene's germline CDR1 is SGHDT and CDR2 YYEEEE. This CDR3 is 14 amino acids long. Here the CDR3 reads CASSLGKRDTEAFF. As DNA, the CDR3 is TGTGCCAGCAGCCTGGGAAAGCGGGACACTGAAGCTTTCTTT.

The chain combines TRBV7-9 with TRBJ1-2, with D perhaps matching TRBD1 (5 bases). The V gene lost 7 bases and the J gene lost 1 base, with 16 bases spanning the gap. The germline V gene has CDR1 SEHNR and CDR2 FQNEAQ (reference sequence). The CDR3 consists of 15 residues. Here the CDR3 reads CASNTGGSINYGYTF. The CDR3, as DNA: TGTGCCAGCAACACAGGAGGTTCCATTAACTATGGCTACACCTTC.

The chain recombines TRBV12-3 or TRBV12-4 with TRBJ1-1, with D possibly TRBD1 on 5 matching bases. This CDR3 has 14 amino acids. V lost 8 bases and J 1 base, leaving 14 bases between the germline ends. The CDR3 DNA reads as TGTGCCAGCCTGAGGAGAGGGGAGAACACTGAAGCTTTCTTT. This codes for CASLRRGENTEAFF.

This clonotype was seen at least ten times. This chain uses TRBV20-1 with TRBJ2-3; D remains ambiguous. Germline CDR1 is DFQATT and CDR2 is SNEGSKA (reference sequence). The CDR3 covers 10 residues. The ends were cut back, 7 bases at V and 3 bases at J, with 5 bases in the middle. The CDR3 is CSVATDTQYF. CDR3 in DNA: TGCAGTGTTGCAACAGATACGCAGTATTTT.

This clonotype was detected a few times. This chain joins TRBV5-1 and TRBJ2-4, with 10 nucleotides matching TRBD1. With V trimmed by 0 bases and J by 6 bases, 6 bases remained unmatched. The CDR3 contains 16 residues. CDR1 SGHRS and CDR2 YFSETQ come from the germline V gene. The CDR3 is CASSLENRDRGNIQYF. Here the CDR3 DNA reads TGCGCCAGCAGCTTGGAAAACCGGGACAGGGGAAACATTCAGTACTTC.

The chain links TRBV20-1 to TRBJ2-1, with 11 positions matching TRBD2. There are 20 residues in the CDR3. Trimming removed 0 bases from V and 0 bases from J; junction bases left unmatched: 13. Germline V gives CDR1 DFQATT, CDR2 SNEGSKA (reference sequence). For the CDR3, the DNA is TGCAGTGCTAGAGATATAGGGTGGATAGCGGGGGGGATCTCCTACAATGAGCAGTTCTTC. Encoded protein: CSARDIGWIAGGISYNEQFF.

V is TRBV12-3 or TRBV12-4 and J is TRBJ2-1; the D gene is possibly TRBD1 (5 bases). The CDR3 contains 15 residues. Trimming cost V 4 bases and J 2 bases, with 12 bases left between them. This CDR3 is CASSSQATTYNEQFF. CDR3 nucleotide sequence: TGTGCCAGCAGTTCACAGGCGACAACCTACAATGAGCAGTTCTTC.

The gene calls are TRBV4-1 and TRBJ2-5; 8 nucleotides align to TRBD1. The J call is uncertain, as TRBJ2-7 better fits the DNA end. The CDR3 spans 18 residues. Per the germline V gene, CDR1 is MGHRA and CDR2 is YSYEKL. CDR3 residues: CASSQVHLFGTGAYEQYF. The CDR3 DNA reads TGCGCCAGCAGCCAAGTCCACCTTTTCGGGACAGGAGCGTACGAGCAGTACTTC.